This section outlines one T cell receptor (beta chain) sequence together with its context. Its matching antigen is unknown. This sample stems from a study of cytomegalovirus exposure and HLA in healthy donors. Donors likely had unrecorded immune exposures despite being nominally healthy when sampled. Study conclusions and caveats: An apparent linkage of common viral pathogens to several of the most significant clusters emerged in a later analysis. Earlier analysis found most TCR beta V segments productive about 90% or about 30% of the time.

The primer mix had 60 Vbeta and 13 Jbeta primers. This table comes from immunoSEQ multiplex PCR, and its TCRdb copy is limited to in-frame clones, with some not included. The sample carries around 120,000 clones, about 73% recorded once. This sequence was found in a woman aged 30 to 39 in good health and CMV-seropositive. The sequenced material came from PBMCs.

DNA for the CDR3: TGCGCCAGCAGCCAAGGGACCACAAAAAGGGGTGAAAAACTGTTTTTT. Amino acid sequence: CASSQGTTKRGEKLFF. The gene calls are TRBV4-1 and TRBJ1-4, with D perhaps TRBD1 (5 bases). CDR1 and CDR2 (germline): MGHRA, YSYEKL. Between the trimmed V and J ends, which lost 1 base and 7 bases, there was a span of 16 bases. The CDR3 sequence is 16 residues long.